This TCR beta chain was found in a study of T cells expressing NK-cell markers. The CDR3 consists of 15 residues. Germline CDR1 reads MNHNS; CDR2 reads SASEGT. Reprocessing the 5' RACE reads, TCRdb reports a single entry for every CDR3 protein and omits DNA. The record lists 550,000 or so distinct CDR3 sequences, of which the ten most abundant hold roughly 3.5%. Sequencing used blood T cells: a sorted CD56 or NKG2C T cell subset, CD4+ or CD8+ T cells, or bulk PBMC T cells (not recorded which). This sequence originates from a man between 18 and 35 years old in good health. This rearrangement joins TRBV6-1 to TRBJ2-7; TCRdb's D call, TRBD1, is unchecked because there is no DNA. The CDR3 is CASSEAHGQSYEQYF.